The rows below give T cell receptor beta chains drawn from one sample of a study of response to subunit inactivated influenza vaccine. Using its own MiXCR run on the RT-PCR reads, TCRdb lists one record per CDR3 protein. The table includes about 240,000 distinct CDR3 sequences, more than 9% detected once. The sample here was non-naive T cells sorted from PBMCs, taken roughly 15 days before vaccination. The source of these receptors is a man between 45 and 60 years old who received an inactivated influenza vaccine. The CDR3 runs from the conserved cysteine through the conserved F or W. A D gene is named only where the DNA matches it firmly. Clone size is not always given. Where it is, it says once, few, many or a class for expanded clones.

clone size: -; D gene: -; V gene: TRBV7-8; J gene: TRBJ1-3; CDR3 DNA: TGTACCAGCAGATCTCACAGGGGAAACACCATATATTTT; CDR3 protein: CTSRSHRGNTIYF
clone size: many; D gene: -; V gene: TRBV6-5; J gene: TRBJ2-3; CDR3 DNA: TGTGCCAGCAGTTACTCTCGCGGTAGAGATACGCAGTATTTT; CDR3 protein: CASSYSRGRDTQYF
clone size: -; D gene: TRBD1; V gene: TRBV28; J gene: TRBJ2-3; CDR3 DNA: TGTGCCAGCAGTCCCACTCAGGGGGTTGTCACAGATACGCAGTATTTT; CDR3 protein: CASSPTQGVVTDTQYF
clone size: many; D gene: TRBD1; V gene: TRBV11-1; J gene: TRBJ1-2; CDR3 DNA: TGTGCCAGCAGCCAACGGACAGGCGCCACTAACTATGGCTACACCTTC; CDR3 protein: CASSQRTGATNYGYTF
clone size: many; D gene: -; V gene: TRBV2; J gene: TRBJ1-5; CDR3 DNA: TGTGCCAGCAGTCTAGACGGTCAGCCCCAGCATTTT; CDR3 protein: CASSLDGQPQHF
clone size: few; D gene: -; V gene: TRBV6-5; J gene: TRBJ2-2; CDR3 DNA: TGTGCCAGCAGTTACTCGAAGACAGGCCGAACGAACACCGGGGAGCTGTTTTTT; CDR3 protein: CASSYSKTGRTNTGELFF
clone size: few; D gene: TRBD2; V gene: TRBV7-3; J gene: TRBJ2-7; CDR3 DNA: TGTGCCAGCAGCAAACTAGCGGGAGGTTACGAGCAGTACTTC; CDR3 protein: CASSKLAGGYEQYF
clone size: many; D gene: -; V gene: TRBV5-5; J gene: TRBJ2-1; CDR3 DNA: TGTGCCTCACAAAAACAGGGTGGGAATGAGCAGTTCTTC; CDR3 protein: CASQKQGGNEQFF
clone size: many; D gene: TRBD1; V gene: TRBV12-5; J gene: TRBJ1-5; CDR3 DNA: TGTGCTAGTGCCAGGGGGGGCGGACAGCCCCAGCATTTT; CDR3 protein: CASARGGGQPQHF
clone size: many; D gene: TRBD1; V gene: TRBV27; J gene: TRBJ1-2; CDR3 DNA: TGTGCCAGCAGTCCGCAGGGGGCGCCGGGCTACACCTTC; CDR3 protein: CASSPQGAPGYTF
clone size: -; D gene: TRBD1; V gene: TRBV18; J gene: TRBJ2-1; CDR3 DNA: TGTGCCAGCTCACCACAAAGGACAGGGACCTACAATGAGCAGTTCTTC; CDR3 protein: CASSPQRTGTYNEQFF
clone size: few; D gene: -; V gene: TRBV6-5; J gene: TRBJ2-3; CDR3 DNA: TGTGCCAGCAGTTACCCCCGGGCAGATACGCAGTATTTT; CDR3 protein: CASSYPRADTQYF
clone size: few; D gene: -; V gene: TRBV21-1; J gene: TRBJ2-7; CDR3 DNA: TGTGCCAGCAGCAAAAGGACTAGCGGGATCTCCTACGAGCAGTACTTC; CDR3 protein: CASSKRTSGISYEQYF
clone size: many; D gene: -; V gene: TRBV2; J gene: TRBJ1-2; CDR3 DNA: TGTGCCAGCAGTGATAGGGGACAAAGCTATGGCTACACCTTC; CDR3 protein: CASSDRGQSYGYTF
clone size: -; D gene: TRBD2; V gene: TRBV3-1; J gene: TRBJ2-3; CDR3 DNA: TGTGCCAGCAGCCCGACTAGCGGGAGGGCCGGCACAGATACGCAGTATTTT; CDR3 protein: CASSPTSGRAGTDTQYF
clone size: -; D gene: -; V gene: TRBV11-3; J gene: TRBJ2-1; CDR3 DNA: TGTGCCAGCAGCTTCCGGGGAGATATTGGATTCGGTGAGCAGTTCTTC; CDR3 protein: CASSFRGDIGFGEQFF
clone size: -; D gene: -; V gene: TRBV5-1; J gene: TRBJ1-6; CDR3 DNA: TGCGCCAGCAGCTTGGTGGGGGTAGCCAATTCACCCCTCCACTTT; CDR3 protein: CASSLVGVANSPLHF
clone size: few; D gene: -; V gene: TRBV6-6; J gene: TRBJ2-2; CDR3 DNA: TGTGCCAGCAGTCAAGGGCGCAACGGGGAGCTGTTTTTT; CDR3 protein: CASSQGRNGELFF
clone size: -; D gene: -; V gene: TRBV28; J gene: TRBJ2-7; CDR3 DNA: TGTGCCAGCAGTTTATCGGCACGACTAGGTCGCGAGCAGTACTTC; CDR3 protein: CASSLSARLGREQYF
clone size: few; D gene: TRBD1; V gene: TRBV6-1; J gene: TRBJ2-7; CDR3 DNA: TGTGCCAGCAAGATACAGGGGCCCTCCTACGAGCAGTACTTC; CDR3 protein: CASKIQGPSYEQYF
clone size: few; D gene: TRBD1; V gene: TRBV29-1; J gene: TRBJ2-7; CDR3 DNA: TGCAGCGTAGGGCCCCCGGGACAGGGACCCTACGAGCAGTACTTC; CDR3 protein: CSVGPPGQGPYEQYF
clone size: few; D gene: -; V gene: TRBV7-2; J gene: TRBJ2-7; CDR3 DNA: TGTGCCAGCAGCTCCGGACACCCCTCCCAGCAGTACTTC; CDR3 protein: CASSSGHPSQQYF
clone size: many; D gene: -; V gene: TRBV12-3/TRBV12-4; J gene: TRBJ2-7; CDR3 DNA: TGTGCCAGCAGTTTAAAGCTAGCAGCCCTTTACGAGCAGTACTTC; CDR3 protein: CASSLKLAALYEQYF
clone size: few; D gene: -; V gene: TRBV20-1; J gene: TRBJ2-5; CDR3 DNA: TGCAGTGCTAGAGTTGGGACTGGGACCCAGTACTTC; CDR3 protein: CSARVGTGTQYF
clone size: -; D gene: -; V gene: TRBV7-9; J gene: TRBJ2-1; CDR3 DNA: TGTGCCAGCAGCTTAGTATCTGATCAGCAGTTCTTC; CDR3 protein: CASSLVSDQQFF
clone size: many; D gene: TRBD2; V gene: TRBV29-1; J gene: TRBJ2-3; CDR3 DNA: TGCAGCGTTGAAGGTGCCTCTAAGCGGGGGGGAACAGATACGCAGTATTTT; CDR3 protein: CSVEGASKRGGTDTQYF
clone size: -; D gene: TRBD1; V gene: TRBV11-1; J gene: TRBJ2-4; CDR3 DNA: TGTGCCAGCAGTTATAACTACCCGGGACAGGGGGAATTCATTCAGTACTTC; CDR3 protein: CASSYNYPGQGEFIQYF
clone size: many; D gene: -; V gene: TRBV6-2/TRBV6-3; J gene: TRBJ1-6; CDR3 DNA: TGTGCCAGCAGTTACGGGGGTTCCTATAATTCACCCCTCCACTTT; CDR3 protein: CASSYGGSYNSPLHF
clone size: -; D gene: -; V gene: TRBV7-2; J gene: TRBJ2-3; CDR3 DNA: TGTGCCAGCAGCCCTAAGACTCGGGCAGATACGCAGTATTTT; CDR3 protein: CASSPKTRADTQYF
clone size: few; D gene: -; V gene: TRBV11-1; J gene: TRBJ2-1; CDR3 DNA: TGTGCCAGCAGAGGCGACAAGTACAATGAGCAGTTCTTC; CDR3 protein: CASRGDKYNEQFF
clone size: -; D gene: TRBD1; V gene: TRBV4-2; J gene: TRBJ2-5; CDR3 DNA: TGTGCCAGCAGCCAAGTTGCGACAGGGGAAGAGACCCAGTACTTC; CDR3 protein: CASSQVATGEETQYF
clone size: -; D gene: -; V gene: TRBV6-2/TRBV6-3; J gene: TRBJ2-5; CDR3 DNA: TGTGCCAGCAGTTACTCAGGGGGTGGAGAGACCCAGTACTTC; CDR3 protein: CASSYSGGGETQYF
clone size: many; D gene: TRBD2; V gene: TRBV29-1; J gene: TRBJ2-2; CDR3 DNA: TGCAGCGCATTTAGCGGGGCTAACACCGGGGAGCTGTTTTTT; CDR3 protein: CSAFSGANTGELFF
clone size: few; D gene: -; V gene: TRBV7-2; J gene: TRBJ2-4; CDR3 DNA: TGTGCCAGCAGCTACGGGACCGGCCTCAAAAACATTCAGTACTTC; CDR3 protein: CASSYGTGLKNIQYF
clone size: -; D gene: TRBD2; V gene: TRBV7-6; J gene: TRBJ2-1; CDR3 DNA: TGTGCCAGCAGCTGGGGACTAGTGGGAGCGAATGAGCAGTTCTTC; CDR3 protein: CASSWGLVGANEQFF
clone size: few; D gene: -; V gene: TRBV18; J gene: TRBJ2-2; CDR3 DNA: TGTGCCAGCTCACCACGTCTGGCGGGAAGCACCGGGGAGCTGTTTTTT; CDR3 protein: CASSPRLAGSTGELFF